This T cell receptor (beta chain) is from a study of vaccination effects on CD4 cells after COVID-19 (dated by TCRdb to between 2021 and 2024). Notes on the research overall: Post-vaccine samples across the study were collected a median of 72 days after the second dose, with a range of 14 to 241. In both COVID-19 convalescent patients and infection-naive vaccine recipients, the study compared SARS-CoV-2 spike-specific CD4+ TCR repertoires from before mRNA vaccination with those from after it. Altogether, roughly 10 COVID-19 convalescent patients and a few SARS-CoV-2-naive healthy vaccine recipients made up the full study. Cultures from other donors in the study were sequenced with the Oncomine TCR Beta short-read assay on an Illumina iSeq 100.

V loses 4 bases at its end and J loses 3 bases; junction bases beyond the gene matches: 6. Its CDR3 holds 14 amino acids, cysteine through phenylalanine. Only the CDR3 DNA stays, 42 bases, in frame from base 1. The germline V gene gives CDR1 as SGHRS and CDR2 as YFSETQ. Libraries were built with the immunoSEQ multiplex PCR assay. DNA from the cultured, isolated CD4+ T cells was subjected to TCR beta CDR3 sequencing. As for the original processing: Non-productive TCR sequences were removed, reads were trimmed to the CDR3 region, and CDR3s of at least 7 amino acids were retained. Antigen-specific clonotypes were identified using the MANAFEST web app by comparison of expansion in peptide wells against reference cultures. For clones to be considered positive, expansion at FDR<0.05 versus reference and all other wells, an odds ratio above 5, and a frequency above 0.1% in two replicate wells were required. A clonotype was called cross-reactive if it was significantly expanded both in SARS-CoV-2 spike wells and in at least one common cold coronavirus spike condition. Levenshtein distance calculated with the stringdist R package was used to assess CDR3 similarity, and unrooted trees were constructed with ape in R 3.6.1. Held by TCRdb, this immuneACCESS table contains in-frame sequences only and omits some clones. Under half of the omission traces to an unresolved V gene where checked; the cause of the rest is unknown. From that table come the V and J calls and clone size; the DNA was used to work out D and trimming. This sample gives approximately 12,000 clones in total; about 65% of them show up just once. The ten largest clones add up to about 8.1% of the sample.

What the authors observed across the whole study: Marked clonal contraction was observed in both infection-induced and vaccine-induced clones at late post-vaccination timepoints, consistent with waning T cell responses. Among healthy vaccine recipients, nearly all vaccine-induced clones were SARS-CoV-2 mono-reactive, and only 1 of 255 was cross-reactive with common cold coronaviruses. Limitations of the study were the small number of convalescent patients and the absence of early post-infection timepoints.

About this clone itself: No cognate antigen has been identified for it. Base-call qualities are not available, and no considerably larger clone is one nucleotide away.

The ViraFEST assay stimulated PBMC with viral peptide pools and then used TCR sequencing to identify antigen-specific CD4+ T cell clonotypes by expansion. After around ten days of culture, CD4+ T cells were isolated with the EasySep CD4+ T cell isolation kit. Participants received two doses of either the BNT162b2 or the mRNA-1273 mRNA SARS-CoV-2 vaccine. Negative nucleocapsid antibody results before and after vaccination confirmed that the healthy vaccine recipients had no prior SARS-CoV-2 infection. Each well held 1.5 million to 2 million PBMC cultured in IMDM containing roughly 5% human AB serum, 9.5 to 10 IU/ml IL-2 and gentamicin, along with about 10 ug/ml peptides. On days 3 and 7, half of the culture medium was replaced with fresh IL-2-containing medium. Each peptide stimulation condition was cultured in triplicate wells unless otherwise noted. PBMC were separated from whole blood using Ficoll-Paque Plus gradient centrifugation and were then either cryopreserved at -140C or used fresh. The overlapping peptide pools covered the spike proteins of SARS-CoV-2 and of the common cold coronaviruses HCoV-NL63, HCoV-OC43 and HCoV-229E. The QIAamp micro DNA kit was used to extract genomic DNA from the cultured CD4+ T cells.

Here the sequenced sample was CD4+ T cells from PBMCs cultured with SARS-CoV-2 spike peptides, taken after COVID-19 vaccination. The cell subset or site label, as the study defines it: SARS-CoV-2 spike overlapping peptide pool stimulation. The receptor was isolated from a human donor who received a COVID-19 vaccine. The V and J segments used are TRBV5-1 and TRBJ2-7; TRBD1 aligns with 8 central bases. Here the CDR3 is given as CASSPAGTGYEQYF. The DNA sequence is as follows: TGCGCCAGCAGCCCCGCCGGGACAGGCTACGAGCAGTACTTC.